The clone carrying this T cell receptor beta chain has a handful of counts. No antigen is known for it. With the read ending 3 residues before the CDR3 end, the germline J gene is used to fill in that end. This specimen comes from a study of T cell clonality in common variable immunodeficiency. Study-level points and caveats: Reportedly, TCR beta sequences from common variable immunodeficiency showed fewer deletions and N-nucleotide insertions.

Equal genomic DNA amounts from CVID and control samples were sequenced. Generated by immunoSEQ multiplex PCR, the TCRdb table keeps only in-frame clones and is missing some. Observed in the sample are about 34,000 clones, none of them singletons. V lost 6 bases and J 5 bases, leaving 8 bases between the germline ends. Germline V gene data show CDR1 as KGHSH and CDR2 as LQKENI. The CDR3 covers 11 residues. Diagnosis required reduced IgG, IgA and/or IgM with specific antibody deficiency. Of CVID subjects, approximately 15 were female and around 27 male, mean age roughly 40. Most patients and controls had Caucasian heritage.

The sequenced material came from peripheral blood mononuclear cells. The chain is built from TRBV18 and TRBJ2-7; D is unresolved. The source of this sequence is a human donor with common variable immunodeficiency. The sequenced CDR3 bases are TGTGCCAGCTCCACGAGGCACGAG. Its protein product is CASSTRHE. The full CDR3 protein is CASSTRHEQYF.